This T cell receptor beta chain stems from a study of metastatic and nonmetastatic thyroid tumors. Background on the study: Across peripheral blood and tumor or nodule tissue samples taken from malignant and benign thyroid patients, the repertoires were compared with one another. The study, taken as a whole, reports: TCR beta diversity was reportedly significantly higher in malignant thyroid tumors than benign nodules, in blood and tumor.

As handled by the study authors: A papillary thyroid cancer distant-metastasis classifier was built from CDR3 differences across clinicopathological groups. TCRdb recomputed clones from the PCR reads via MiXCR. The V and J calls and clone size come from TCRdb's table, not from the authors' own analysis. The sample gives 20,000 to 25,000 clones, about a fifth of which show up once; 27% is in the top ten. All patients were treatment-naive before thyroid surgery. This clone was found many times. Its target is not known. What was sequenced was blood. The TCR originated in a female donor with papillary thyroid cancer or a benign thyroid nodule (not recorded which). Some clones in this sample may be carry-over from other donors' samples.

CDR3: CASSPEGPYGYTF. CDR3 DNA sequence: TGTGCCAGCAGCCCAGAGGGACCTTATGGCTACACCTTC. The chain is built from TRBV11-3 and TRBJ1-2, with a weak D call TRBD1 (5 bases). Germline lookup yields CDR1 SGHNT and CDR2 YENEEA. The CDR3 has 13 amino acids. Trimming removed 5 bases at V and 5 bases at J, with 12 bases between.